These T cell receptor beta chains were read from a single sample in a study of regulatory T cells in long-lasting Graves disease. Via MiXCR, TCRdb re-called the multiplex PCR reads, giving one row per CDR3 protein. The sample contains a few hundred thousand distinct CDR3 sequences, 21% of which appear only once. The sequencing here drew on peripheral blood mononuclear cells (PBMCs), taken when the disease was refractory, from a patient treated with antithyroid drugs. These receptors originate from a female donor with Graves disease. Each CDR3 is given with its conserved first and last residue. Each record gives: V gene, CDR3 protein.

v_call: TRBV19
cdr3_aa: CASSAGRDGGGGYTF

v_call: TRBV28
cdr3_aa: CASSWSEGLAEQYF

v_call: TRBV29-1
cdr3_aa: CSVAENPNQPQHF

v_call: TRBV7-3
cdr3_aa: CASSSRGAATDTQYF

v_call: TRBV30
cdr3_aa: CAWGEGQMEQYF

v_call: TRBV14
cdr3_aa: CASSPLLLGEQYF

v_call: TRBV4-1
cdr3_aa: CASSQLQGVRTEAFF

v_call: TRBV9
cdr3_aa: CASSKTTSVYEQYF

v_call: TRBV5-6
cdr3_aa: CASSSTGDTYEQYF

v_call: TRBV5-1
cdr3_aa: CASMLGVMNTEAFF

v_call: TRBV4-1
cdr3_aa: CASSISGTGNANTGELFF

v_call: TRBV6-2/TRBV6-3
cdr3_aa: CTSSYDVSGRAGTDTQYF

v_call: TRBV10-3
cdr3_aa: CAISETTGEQTQYF

v_call: TRBV12-3/TRBV12-4
cdr3_aa: CASSGGLAGDTQYF

v_call: TRBV12-3/TRBV12-4
cdr3_aa: CASSLRRVNTGELFF

v_call: TRBV4-1
cdr3_aa: CASSYIGLAGTDGELFF

v_call: TRBV2
cdr3_aa: CASKHGNYGYTF

v_call: TRBV27
cdr3_aa: CATVQGTGEYEQYF

v_call: TRBV20-1
cdr3_aa: CSARALAAASSYNSPLHF

v_call: TRBV28
cdr3_aa: CASSSPRGGMETQYF

v_call: TRBV30
cdr3_aa: CAWRIGTGGSGNTIYF

v_call: TRBV25-1
cdr3_aa: CASSESEGYEQYF

v_call: TRBV10-3
cdr3_aa: CAIRTGEISSEQYF

v_call: TRBV5-1
cdr3_aa: CASSLRTSGTGELFF

v_call: TRBV28
cdr3_aa: CASRGTEQTYEQYF

v_call: TRBV20-1
cdr3_aa: CSGAQETQYF

v_call: TRBV30
cdr3_aa: CAWSEGQGARYEQYF

v_call: TRBV29-1
cdr3_aa: CSVGTGWYTEAFF

v_call: TRBV28
cdr3_aa: CASRTTRGYEQYF

v_call: TRBV3-1
cdr3_aa: CASSQPPWREDILNTGELFF

v_call: TRBV27
cdr3_aa: CASSSLGTSGRLGANVLTF

v_call: TRBV28
cdr3_aa: CASREWTSGRWDEQFF

v_call: TRBV5-5
cdr3_aa: CASSLDWGDTGGQYF

v_call: TRBV9
cdr3_aa: CASSVEEGAGNTIYF

v_call: TRBV7-2
cdr3_aa: CASSFGGRGNQPQHF

v_call: TRBV11-3
cdr3_aa: CASSLKMNTGELFF